This T cell receptor beta chain is from a study of tumor-infiltrating lymphocytes in oesophageal squamous cell carcinoma. TCRdb analysed the PCR reads with MiXCR anew, one entry per CDR3 protein. The sample lists about 14,000 distinct CDR3 sequences; roughly 44% were seen once. With respect to this clonotype: Possible read error: a much larger clone is one base away.

There are 13 residues in the CDR3. The V and J ends lost 4 bases and 10 bases respectively, with 15 bases between them. CDR1 is SGHDT, CDR2 YYEEEE, per germline. The sequencing input was blood. This chain connects TRBV5-6 to TRBJ2-1; either TRBD1 or TRBD2 may fit D (6 bases each). This TCR was recovered from a male donor with esophageal squamous cell carcinoma. This CDR3 reads CASSKGGRYEQFF. CDR3 DNA sequence: TGTGCCAGCAGCAAAGGGGGGAGGTACGAGCAGTTCTTC.